A selection of T cell receptor beta chains follows, all from one sample in a study of cytomegalovirus exposure and HLA in healthy donors. The protocol was immunoSEQ multiplex PCR, while the TCRdb copy is restricted to in-frame clones and leaves out a portion. The table lists over 250,000 clones, 65% to 90% of them singletons, with approximately 1% in the top ten. The sample comprised PBMCs. These receptor sequences come from a woman under 30 in good health and CMV-seronegative. Both conserved end residues are part of each CDR3. Fields, in order: J gene, D gene, V gene, clone size, CDR3 DNA, CDR3 protein. A D gene is named only where the DNA matches it firmly. Rows may omit the clone size; those that give it use once, few, many or a size class.

>TRBJ2-5|NA|TRBV7-8|NA
TGTGCCAGCAGCCCCTATATGCTGACTAGGCCCCAAGAGACCCAGTACTTC
CASSPYMLTRPQETQYF
>TRBJ2-7|TRBD1|TRBV10-2|NA
TGCGCCAGCAGTGGACAGGGGATCTACGAGCAGTACTTC
CASSGQGIYEQYF
>TRBJ2-7|NA|TRBV7-2|NA
TGTGCCAGCAGCCTCGGACTAGGGGGGCTTTACGAGCAGTACTTC
CASSLGLGGLYEQYF
>TRBJ2-7|TRBD1|TRBV4-1|NA
TGCGCCAGCAGCCACAGACAGGGCACCCCTGGCGAGCAGTACTTC
CASSHRQGTPGEQYF
>TRBJ1-2|TRBD1|TRBV25-1|NA
TGTGCCAGCAGTCCCCTCGGGGGACAGGGGGCGCGGGGCTACACCTTC
CASSPLGGQGARGYTF
>TRBJ1-3|NA|TRBV5-6|NA
TGTGCCAGCAGCTTGGGCAGGGCTGGAAACACCATATATTTT
CASSLGRAGNTIYF
>TRBJ2-5|NA|TRBV7-3|NA
TGTGCCAGCAGCTTAGACGCTGGGGGCCCGAGAGAGACCCAGTACTTC
CASSLDAGGPRETQYF
>TRBJ2-5|NA|TRBV27|once
TGTGCCACCTACCCGCCGGGGTACCAAGAGACCCAGTACTTC
CATYPPGYQETQYF
>TRBJ2-7|TRBD2|TRBV27|once
TGTGCCAGCAGTTTATGGGCTAGCGGGAATTACGAGCAGTACTTC
CASSLWASGNYEQYF
>TRBJ2-7|NA|TRBV7-2|NA
TGTGCCAGCAGCTTAGCGGCAGGACTTTCCTACGAGCAGTACTTC
CASSLAAGLSYEQYF
>TRBJ2-7|NA|TRBV5-8|once
TGTGCCAGCAGCCTCGCGGGGTTCCACGAGCAGTACTTC
CASSLAGFHEQYF
>TRBJ2-7|NA|TRBV29-1|NA
TGCAGCCACGGGGGTTGGCGGTACGAGCAGTACTTC
CSHGGWRYEQYF
>TRBJ1-5|NA|TRBV6-5|NA
TGTGCCAGCAGTACAACAGGAACTCAGCCCCAGCATTTT
CASSTTGTQPQHF
>TRBJ1-2|TRBD1|TRBV27|few
TGTGCCAGCAGTCCGACAGGGCGGCATGGCTACACCTTC
CASSPTGRHGYTF
>TRBJ1-6|NA|TRBV4-3|NA
TGCGCCAGCAGCCAAGATACGAGTTCACCCCTCCACTTT
CASSQDTSSPLHF
>TRBJ1-2|NA|TRBV27|NA
TGTGCCAGCAGTTTATCCGGTCTCTATGGCTACACCTTC
CASSLSGLYGYTF
>TRBJ2-7|TRBD2|TRBV5-1|NA
TGCGCCAGCAGCTTTTTAGCGGGAGGCCCTCTAGACCTGCAGTACTTC
CASSFLAGGPLDLQYF
>TRBJ2-7|TRBD1|TRBV11-2|NA
TGTGCCAGCAGGCGAACAGGGGGCCCCTACGAGCAGTACTTC
CASRRTGGPYEQYF
>TRBJ2-3|NA|TRBV18|NA
TGTGCCAGCTCACCATTGAGAAAACAGTTAGCAGATACGCAGTATTTT
CASSPLRKQLADTQYF
>TRBJ2-7|NA|TRBV6-5|NA
TGTGCCAGCAGTTATCGGGAGAAGGGCTACGAGCAGTACTTC
CASSYREKGYEQYF
>TRBJ2-5|TRBD2|TRBV7-2|NA
TGTGCCAGCAGCTACGGGACTAGCGGGAGAGGAGAGACCCAGTACTTC
CASSYGTSGRGETQYF
>TRBJ2-5|TRBD1|TRBV27|NA
TGTGCCAGCAGTGCCCTGACAGGGCCCCAAGAGACCCAGTACTTC
CASSALTGPQETQYF
>TRBJ2-7|TRBD1|TRBV19|many
TGTGCCAGTAAGATCTCGACAGGGACCTACGAGCAGTACTTC
CASKISTGTYEQYF
>TRBJ2-5|TRBD1|TRBV6-6|NA
TGTGCCAGCAGTGACTCAGGGGGCCGGGAGACCCAGTACTTC
CASSDSGGRETQYF
>TRBJ1-6|NA|TRBV4-3|few
TGCGCCAGCAGCCAAGGACAGTTGAATTCACCCCTCCACTTT
CASSQGQLNSPLHF
>TRBJ2-1|TRBD1|TRBV5-6|NA
TGTGCCAGCAGCTTGGACAGGGGGCTCGGTGAGCAGTTCTTC
CASSLDRGLGEQFF
>TRBJ2-1|TRBD1|TRBV10-3|NA
TGTGCCATCAGGAAAACAGGGGGCAGCTCCTACAATGAGCAGTTCTTC
CAIRKTGGSSYNEQFF
>TRBJ2-3|NA|TRBV6-4|NA
TGTGCCAGCAGTGTCTCACTAGTGACGACGGCAGTAGATACGCAGTATTTT
CASSVSLVTTAVDTQYF
>TRBJ2-7|TRBD1|TRBV29-1|NA
TGCAGCGGGACCGGCGACAGGGCCGAGCAGTACTTC
CSGTGDRAEQYF
>TRBJ1-2|NA|TRBV28|few
TGTGCCAGCAGTGCTATCGGACAGTTGTATGGCTACACCTTC
CASSAIGQLYGYTF
>TRBJ2-5|TRBD2|TRBV4-1|NA
TGCGCCAGCAGCCAAGGGGCGGGGGAGGGCCAAGAGACCCAGTACTTC
CASSQGAGEGQETQYF
>TRBJ1-1|TRBD1|TRBV5-4|NA
TGTGCCAGCAGCTTGGGACAGGGTCGAAACACTGAAGCTTTCTTT
CASSLGQGRNTEAFF
>TRBJ2-7|NA|TRBV5-6|NA
TGTGCCAGCAGCGGGCCCTACGAGCAGTACTTC
CASSGPYEQYF
>TRBJ1-6|TRBD1|TRBV5-1|NA
TGCGCCAGCAGCCCGGGGACAGGGGACGGTAATTCACCCCTCCACTTT
CASSPGTGDGNSPLHF
>TRBJ2-7|NA|TRBV15|NA
TGTGCCACCAGCAGAGTGGGGGGTCGACGGGGAAGCTCCTACGAGCAGTACTTC
CATSRVGGRRGSSYEQYF
>TRBJ2-1|TRBD2|TRBV28|NA
TGTGCCAGCAGTCAAGCGGGACCCTACAATGAGCAGTTCTTC
CASSQAGPYNEQFF
>TRBJ2-7|TRBD1|TRBV19|NA
TGTGCCAGTAGTTCCGGGACAGTTTTCTACGAGCAGTACTTC
CASSSGTVFYEQYF
>TRBJ1-5|TRBD1|TRBV15|NA
TGTGCCACCAGCAGGAAGTTAGCAGGGGGCGCGGGGCAGCCCCAGCATTTT
CATSRKLAGGAGQPQHF
>TRBJ1-1|NA|TRBV7-9|NA
TGTGCCAGCAGCAAGGGAGGGGTAAACACTGAAGCTTTCTTT
CASSKGGVNTEAFF
>TRBJ2-1|TRBD2|TRBV19|NA
TGTGCCAGTAGTGTCTCGGGACTAGCGGGGGGGCGCAATGAGCAGTTCTTC
CASSVSGLAGGRNEQFF
>TRBJ2-7|TRBD1|TRBV2|NA
TGTGCCAGCAGTGGAACAAAGGGGGCGCGATACGAGCAGTACTTC
CASSGTKGARYEQYF
>TRBJ2-2|TRBD1|TRBV7-9|NA
TGTGCCAGCAGCAAACAGGGGGCGGCCGGGGAGCTGTTTTTT
CASSKQGAAGELFF
>TRBJ2-5|NA|TRBV20-1|NA
TGCAGTGCCAACAGCGAGACCCAGTACTTC
CSANSETQYF
>TRBJ1-5|TRBD1|TRBV10-3|NA
TGTGCCATCAGTGATAGAGGACAGGGGGCGGGAGGCAATCAGCCCCAGCATTTT
CAISDRGQGAGGNQPQHF
>TRBJ2-2|TRBD1|TRBV11-3|NA
TGTGCCAGCAGCTTCCGACAGGGAAACACCGGGGAGCTGTTTTTT
CASSFRQGNTGELFF
>TRBJ2-7|NA|TRBV30|NA
TGTGCCTGGAACCGGGGGTGGTCCGAGCAGTACTTC
CAWNRGWSEQYF
>TRBJ2-1|TRBD2|TRBV6-1|NA
TGTGCCAGCAATGGCGGGAGGATCCCCTACAATGAGCAGTTCTTC
CASNGGRIPYNEQFF
>TRBJ2-1|TRBD2|TRBV7-9|NA
TGTGCCAGCAGCTTAGTAGCGGGAGGAACCAATGAGCAGTTCTTC
CASSLVAGGTNEQFF
>TRBJ2-6|NA|TRBV19|NA
TGTGCCAGTAGTATATCTCCCTCCGGGGCCAACGTCCTGACTTTC
CASSISPSGANVLTF